This T cell receptor beta chain came from a study of beta chain features in type 1 diabetes. Study at large: Sorted cells numbering 107,917,701 were examined across all samples. Broader study findings: Patients with type 1 diabetes showed fewer VDJ junction insertions and more deletions. Shortening of TCRB CDR3s, moderate but significant, appeared in all four CD4+ subsets of Type 1 diabetes patients. A cDNA-based sequencing approach could over-represent cells with high TCR expression.

Sorted populations were all over 95% pure. This CDR3 has 14 residues. CDR1 and CDR2 from the germline V gene are SGHVS and FNYEAQ. The junction had 6 bases not matched to a gene; V was cut back by 5 bases and J by 5 bases. This clone was observed a handful of times. The antigen is not known. Expressed TCRB transcripts were sequenced after all isolated RNA was converted to cDNA. Clones were read by immunoSEQ multiplex PCR, and TCRdb kept only the in-frame ones, dropping some. Counted here are roughly 140,000 clones, around 10% occurring once; the ten biggest clones make up 0.45% to 0.5%. The gene calls are TRBV7-6 and TRBJ2-1; 7 positions agree with TRBD1. The sequence was collected from a man aged 25 to 40 with type 1 diabetes. Sequencing input: central memory CD4+ T cells from blood. The CDR3 DNA sequence: TGTGCCAGCAGCGGGCAAACAGGGGACAATGAGCAGTTCTTC. Translated, it gives CASSGQTGDNEQFF.